These 12 T cell receptor beta chains came from one sample sequenced in a study of PD-1 blockade in mismatch repair-deficient tumors. Produced via immunoSEQ multiplex PCR; TCRdb's table is partial and in-frame only. The sample carries around 51,000 clones, about 84% recorded once. The starting material was peripheral blood, obtained roughly 19 weeks after starting pembrolizumab. All receptors derive from an adult with mismatch repair-deficient cancer.

This rearrangement joins TRBV7-2 to TRBJ2-3; 13 bases agree with TRBD2. The CDR3 loop spans 16 amino acids. The germline CDR1 and CDR2 sequences are SGHTA and FQGNSA. V gave up 5 bases and J gave up 8 bases; unmatched junction bases: 10. CDR3 amino acids: CASSRRTSGSSVTQYF. The CDR3, as DNA: TGTGCCAGCAGCAGACGGACTAGCGGGAGTAGTGTTACGCAGTATTTT. Drawing the rest from reference TRBV7-2 and TRBJ2-3, the complete variable domain is GAGVSQSPSNKVTEKGKDVELRCDPISGHTALYWYRQSLGQGLEFLIYFQGNSAPDKSGLPSDRFSAERTGGSVSTLTIQRTQQEDSAVYLCASSRRTSGSSVTQYFGPGTRLTVL.

The rearrangement joins TRBV2 to TRBJ2-1, with D perhaps matching TRBD2 (5 bases). CDR1 is SNHLY, CDR2 FYNNEI, per germline. This CDR3 has 11 residues. Trimming pared 10 bases from V and 6 bases from J, leaving 10 bases between. The DNA for the CDR3 is TGTGCCATCCAACGGGGCAATGAGCAGTTCTTC. Amino acids: CAIQRGNEQFF.

This chain joins TRBV6-5 and TRBJ1-1, with 7 bases aligning to TRBD1. V shed 8 bases and J 2 bases; nucleotides not matched to a gene: 11. Germline CDR1 is MNHEY and CDR2 is SVGAGI. CDR3 length equals 15 residues. CDR3 sequence: CASCSHYRGNTEAFF. CDR3 coding DNA: TGTGCCAGCTGTTCGCACTACAGGGGAAACACTGAAGCTTTCTTT.

This chain uses TRBV11-2 with TRBJ2-3, with 7 bases matching TRBD2. V trimming: 5 bases; J trimming: 0 bases; junction bases outside the gene matches: 14. Per the germline V gene, CDR1 is SGHAT and CDR2 is FQNNGV. The CDR3 consists of 18 residues. This chain's CDR3 is CASSDMTRASGSTDTQYF. For the CDR3, the DNA is TGTGCCAGCAGCGACATGACCAGGGCTAGCGGTAGCACAGATACGCAGTATTTT.

This clone was counted between two and nine times. This chain joins TRBV25-1 and TRBJ1-2; D gene uncertain. This CDR3 is 11 amino acids long. V dropped 6 bases and J dropped 5 bases, with 7 bases sitting between them. The V gene's germline CDR1 is MGHDK and CDR2 SYGVNS. The chain's CDR3 is CASRGGYGYTF. CDR3 nucleotides: TGTGCCAGCAGGGGCGGGTATGGCTACACCTTC.

The chain carries TRBV21-1 and TRBJ2-7; TRBD1 was called by the table and not checked on the DNA. TRBV21-1 is annotated as a pseudogene. The CDR3 covers 15 residues. In nucleotides, the CDR3 is TGTGCCAGCAGCAAGGGGGGACAGGGTAGGTACGAGCAGTACTTC. Translating it yields CASSKGGQGRYEQYF.

The CDR3 loop reads CASSLDGDYGYTF. CDR3 nucleotide sequence: TGTGCCAGCAGCTTAGACGGAGACTATGGCTACACCTTC. This chain uses TRBV13 with TRBJ1-2; D not resolved. With 1 base removed from V and 3 bases from J, the gap between germline ends came to 6 bases. The CDR3 loop spans 13 amino acids. Germline V gives CDR1 PRHDT, CDR2 FYEKMQ (reference sequence). Drawing the rest from reference TRBV13 and TRBJ1-2, the complete variable domain is AAGVIQSPRHLIKEKRETATLKCYPIPRHDTVYWYQQGPGQDPQFLISFYEKMQSDKGSIPDRFSAQQFSDYHSELNMSSLELGDSALYFCASSLDGDYGYTFGSGTRLTVV.

This clone was detected only a few times. The genes are TRBV7-8 and TRBJ2-7, with D unclear. Germline assignment: CDR1 SGHVS and CDR2 FQNEAQ. V gave up 4 bases and J gave up 3 bases, with 7 bases separating them. This CDR3 spans 12 amino acids. CDR3 nucleotides: TGTGCCAGCAGCTCCAGACTCTACGAGCAGTACTTC. As protein: CASSSRLYEQYF. The entire variable domain, with the rest obtained from reference TRBV7-8 and TRBJ2-7, is as follows: GAGVSQSPRYKVAKRGQDVALRCDPISGHVSLFWYQQALGQGPEFLTYFQNEAQLDKSGLPSDRFFAERPEGSVSTLKIQRTQQEDSAVYLCASSSRLYEQYFGPGTRLTVT.

The chain uses TRBV10-1 and TRBJ2-2; 9 bases are a match to TRBD1. Trimming removed 6 bases from V and 2 bases from J; junction bases left unmatched: 4. This CDR3 has 15 amino acids. Germline lookup yields CDR1 WNHNN and CDR2 SYGVQD (reference sequence). CDR3: CASSKGQGNTGELFF. CDR3 nucleotides: TGCGCCAGCAGCAAGGGACAGGGCAACACCGGGGAGCTGTTTTTT.

The chain joins TRBV6-6 to TRBJ1-3; D gene uncertain. CDR3 size: 15 residues. Germline V gene lookup returns CDR1 MNHNY and CDR2 SVGAGI (reference sequence). Trimming took 6 bases from V and 0 from J, leaving 12 bases between them. The CDR3: CASRPRANSGNTIYF. The DNA of the CDR3 is TGTGCCAGCAGGCCCCGGGCGAACTCTGGAAACACCATATATTTT.

The chain has TRBV6-1 and TRBJ1-1, with no clear D. V was cut by 10 bases and J by 6 bases, with 12 bases left in between. There are 11 residues in the CDR3. Germline-derived CDR1 and CDR2 are MNHNS and SASEGT. The CDR3: CATAGFPEAFF. CDR3 coding DNA: TGTGCCACCGCGGGGTTCCCTGAAGCTTTCTTT.

V usage is TRBV5-1 and J usage is TRBJ2-5; 9 bases are shared with TRBD2. CDR1 SGHRS and CDR2 YFSETQ come from the germline V gene. The CDR3 contains 16 residues. J was trimmed by 4 bases and V by 0 bases; bases with no gene match: 7. The CDR3: CASSLGSAGGGETQYF. The DNA for the CDR3 is TGCGCCAGCAGCTTGGGATCGGCGGGAGGGGGAGAGACCCAGTACTTC.